Sequencing of this T cell receptor beta chain was carried out in a study of OX40 agonist ivuxolimab in advanced cancers. Study-level background: Subjects had a mean age of around 60 years, with a range of 23 to 79; roughly 83% were male.

The CDR3 totals 16 residues. Per germline, CDR1 SEHNR and CDR2 FQNEAQ (reference sequence). V trimming: 5 bases; J trimming: 4 bases; junction bases outside the gene matches: 8. Clones were sequenced by immunoSEQ multiplex PCR, and TCRdb holds only the in-frame ones, with some missing. The data contain some 33,000 clones, around 90% of them singletons. This TCR was sampled from an adult with an advanced solid tumor such as melanoma, head and neck, liver or kidney cancer. Source: CD4+ or CD8+ T cells sorted from blood, taken in a trial of the OX40 agonist ivuxolimab. This chain uses TRBV7-9 with TRBJ2-3; 11 bases align to TRBD2. For the CDR3, the DNA is TGTGCCAGCAGCCCATTAGCGGGAGGGCCAGCAGATACGCAGTATTTT. This encodes CASSPLAGGPADTQYF.